The 14 T cell receptor beta chains listed next were all sequenced from one sample in a study of T-cell reconstitution after alpha-beta-depleted transplantation in children. Unique molecular identifiers were built into the TCRbeta library. Using its own MiXCR run on the PCR reads, TCRdb lists one record per CDR3 protein. Here the sample spans over 550,000 distinct CDR3 sequences, about 10% being singletons. The sample was PBMCs from the stem cell graft donor, taken from the stem cell graft. These receptors were obtained from a human donor who donated a stem cell graft to a child with acute myeloid leukemia.

This clonotype was found many times. This CDR3 is CSASLGGGTDTQYF. As DNA, the CDR3 is TGCAGTGCTAGTCTGGGAGGGGGCACAGATACGCAGTATTTT. V gene TRBV20-1 combines with J gene TRBJ2-3, with TRBD2 identical over 7 bases. This CDR3 has 14 amino acids. Germline V lookup: CDR1 DFQATT, CDR2 SNEGSKA (reference sequence). V was pared by 3 bases and J by 1 base, with 4 bases of the junction left unmatched.

This clonotype came up many times. This rearrangement joins TRBV5-1 to TRBJ2-1, with D unresolved. The CDR3 spans 15 residues. V was trimmed by 0 bases and J by 6 bases, leaving 13 bases between them. CDR1 SGHRS and CDR2 YFSETQ come from the germline V gene. Here the CDR3 reads CASSLGPPIGNEQFF. CDR3 DNA sequence: TGCGCCAGCAGCTTGGGCCCCCCTATAGGCAATGAGCAGTTCTTC.

This sequence joins TRBV29-1 and TRBJ2-7, with 8 bases matching TRBD2. V gave up 4 bases and J gave up 2 bases; unmatched junction bases: 7. The CDR3 covers 14 residues. Germline CDR1 is SQVTM and CDR2 is ANQGSEA. The DNA of the CDR3 is TGCAGCGTTGTCCGAGCGGGAGACCCCTACGAGCAGTACTTC. Protein: CSVVRAGDPYEQYF.

This clonotype was counted at least ten times. V usage is TRBV27 and J usage is TRBJ2-1; 8 nucleotides line up with TRBD2. V lost 3 bases, J lost 5 bases, and 3 bases stayed unmatched. Germline V CDR1 and CDR2: MNHEY, SMNVEV (reference sequence). This CDR3 contains 14 residues. CDR3 in amino acids: CASSFGTSHNEQFF. The CDR3 nucleotides are TGTGCCAGCAGTTTCGGGACTAGTCACAATGAGCAGTTCTTC.

This clonotype was recorded at least ten times. The chain links TRBV29-1 to TRBJ2-1, with TRBD2 matching 9 bases. CDR3 length: 14 amino acids. The ends lost 6 bases at V and 5 bases at J; junction bases unmatched: 8. Germline lookup yields CDR1 SQVTM and CDR2 ANQGSEA. CDR3 sequence reads: CSVRGTSRDNEQFF. The DNA for the CDR3 is TGCAGCGTCCGCGGGACTAGCAGGGACAATGAGCAGTTCTTC.

The chain links TRBV14 to TRBJ1-1; no reliable D call. CDR1 is SGHDN and CDR2 is FVKESK in the germline V gene. This CDR3 comprises 15 residues. The V end lost 2 bases, the J end lost 3 bases, and 13 bases lay between the germline ends. The CDR3 coding sequence is TGTGCCAGCAGCCAACTCCAACTAACTTACACTGAAGCTTTCTTT. The encoded protein is CASSQLQLTYTEAFF.

The chain employs TRBV6-5 and TRBJ2-7; TRBD1 matches at 11 bases. Unmatched junction bases numbered 4, after V lost 2 bases and J lost 1 base. CDR3 size: 16 residues. The germline V gene has CDR1 MNHEY and CDR2 SVGAGI. The CDR3 DNA follows: TGTGCCAGCAGTTACCGGGACAGGGGGTTATCCTACGAGCAGTACTTC. Protein sequence: CASSYRDRGLSYEQYF.

This clonotype was recorded many times. The V call is TRBV29-1, the J call TRBJ2-2; 9 nucleotides line up with TRBD2. Germline CDR1 reads SQVTM; CDR2 reads ANQGSEA. The trim removed 7 bases at V and 4 bases at J, leaving 10 bases unmatched. The CDR3 contains 15 residues. This chain's CDR3 is CSARPAGGPTGELFF. DNA for the CDR3: TGCAGCGCCCGGCCAGCGGGAGGTCCCACCGGGGAGCTGTTTTTT.

In the case of this clonotype: A read error may account for a junction end that differs from germline. The CDR3 nucleotides read TGTACCAGCAGTTCATTTCGAGGAACTAGTCGTGGCACAGATACGCAGTATTTT. The encoded protein is CTSSSFRGTSRGTDTQYF. The J gene is TRBJ2-3, the V gene TRBV2, with D perhaps TRBD2 (5 bases). Germline CDR1 reads SNHLY; CDR2 reads FYNNEI. CDR3 size: 18 residues.

J is TRBJ1-2 and V is TRBV3-1; D unclear. Germline values: CDR1 LGHDT, CDR2 YNNKEL (reference sequence). V lost 2 bases to trimming and J lost 3 bases, with 7 bases between them. The CDR3 is 13 residues long. CDR3 sequence (DNA): TGTGCCAGCAGCCAATCTCAGGACTATGGCTACACCTTC. Residues: CASSQSQDYGYTF.

This clonotype was seen ten or more times. This chain connects TRBV20-1 to TRBJ2-3; 7 nucleotides agree with TRBD1. Germline values: CDR1 DFQATT, CDR2 SNEGSKA (reference sequence). The V gene end was trimmed by 5 bases and the J gene end by 6 bases; junction bases not matched to a gene: 8. The CDR3 runs to 13 residues. CDR3 in DNA: TGCAGTGCTCTTAAAACAGGGGTGGATACGCAGTATTTT. As protein: CSALKTGVDTQYF.

This rearrangement joins TRBV5-8 to TRBJ1-2; D gene uncertain. This CDR3 is 13 amino acids long. CDR1 and CDR2 from the germline V gene are SGHTS and YDEGEE. The V end was cut by 3 bases, the J end by 3 bases, with 9 bases between. This chain's CDR3 is CASSWAQDYGYTF. As DNA, the CDR3 is TGTGCCAGCAGCTGGGCCCAGGACTATGGCTACACCTTC.

The genes are TRBV7-2 and TRBJ2-5; D tentatively fits TRBD1 or TRBD2 (6 bases each). Trimming removed 5 bases at V and 1 base at J, with 17 bases between. The CDR3 length is 16 residues. The germline V gene encodes CDR1 SGHTA and CDR2 FQGNSA. The CDR3 protein is CASSEGGLGVQETQYF. The CDR3 region has the DNA TGTGCCAGCAGCGAAGGGGGGTTAGGTGTCCAAGAGACCCAGTACTTC.

This clonotype was counted a few times. CDR3 in DNA: TGCGCCAGCAGACTGGGGACGGCAAACACCGGGGAGCTGTTTTTT. Residues: CASRLGTANTGELFF. The V and J genes are TRBV5-1 and TRBJ2-2, with D tentatively TRBD1 or TRBD2 (5 bases each). The CDR3 runs to 15 residues. CDR1 SGHRS and CDR2 YFSETQ come from the germline V gene. V lost 5 bases and J lost 2, with 13 bases in between.